Listed below are T cell receptor beta chains from one sample, sequenced in a study of T cells in Graves' hyperthyroidism and ophthalmopathy. TCRdb used MiXCR to reprocess the multiplex PCR reads, holding one entry per CDR3 protein. Altogether around 690,000 distinct CDR3 sequences are present, about 18% being singletons, with the ten largest covering roughly 16%. Material for sequencing was blood. All receptors come from a man aged 45-65 years with Graves' hyperthyroidism. Each CDR3 is given with its conserved first and last residue. The order of the fields is D gene, clone size, CDR3 length, V gene, J gene, CDR3 DNA, CDR3 protein. A D gene is named only where the DNA matches it firmly. Clone size is shown for a subset of rows, as once, few, many or a class of expanded clone.

d_call: TRBD2
clone_size: many
cdr3_length: 15
v_call: TRBV27
j_call: TRBJ2-1
cdr3_nt: TGTGCCAGCAGTTTACTGGGGACTAGCGGGGCTGAGCAGTTCTTC
cdr3_aa: CASSLLGTSGAEQFF

d_call: TRBD1
clone_size: many
cdr3_length: 14
v_call: TRBV5-1
j_call: TRBJ2-1
cdr3_nt: TGCGCCAGCAGCTTGGTCGGGACAGTCAATGAGCAGTTCTTC
cdr3_aa: CASSLVGTVNEQFF

d_call: .
clone_size: many
cdr3_length: 12
v_call: TRBV19
j_call: TRBJ1-1
cdr3_nt: TGTGCCAGTTGTGCCCGGGGAACTGAAGCTTTCTTT
cdr3_aa: CASCARGTEAFF

d_call: .
clone_size: once
cdr3_length: 14
v_call: TRBV28
j_call: TRBJ1-1
cdr3_nt: TGTGCCAGCAGTTTAACCTCGGACAGACCCTCCGGTTTCTTT
cdr3_aa: CASSLTSDRPSGFF

d_call: TRBD2
clone_size: few
cdr3_length: 16
v_call: TRBV28
j_call: TRBJ2-7
cdr3_nt: TGTGCCACCTCCCTCTCGCCTAGCGGGTACTACTACGAGCAGTACTTC
cdr3_aa: CATSLSPSGYYYEQYF

d_call: TRBD2
clone_size: many
cdr3_length: 15
v_call: TRBV4-1
j_call: TRBJ2-1
cdr3_nt: TGCGCCAGCAGCCATCCAAGCGGGAGTGGTGATGAGCAGTTCTTC
cdr3_aa: CASSHPSGSGDEQFF

d_call: TRBD1
clone_size: many
cdr3_length: 16
v_call: TRBV27
j_call: TRBJ2-6
cdr3_nt: TGTGCCAGCAGTTTGGGACAGGATCCTGGGGCCAACGTCCTGACTTTC
cdr3_aa: CASSLGQDPGANVLTF

d_call: .
clone_size: many
cdr3_length: 16
v_call: TRBV15
j_call: TRBJ2-5
cdr3_nt: TGTGCCACCAGCAGAGATTGGGGGCCGGGCCAAGAGACCCAGTACTTC
cdr3_aa: CATSRDWGPGQETQYF

d_call: .
clone_size: few
cdr3_length: 14
v_call: TRBV7-9
j_call: TRBJ2-2
cdr3_nt: TGTGCCAGCAGCTTATCGGAAGACACCGGGGAGCTGTTTTTT
cdr3_aa: CASSLSEDTGELFF

d_call: .
clone_size: few
cdr3_length: 12
v_call: TRBV19
j_call: TRBJ1-2
cdr3_nt: TGTGCCAGTAGTATGGGAACCTATGGCTACACCTTC
cdr3_aa: CASSMGTYGYTF

d_call: .
clone_size: few
cdr3_length: 13
v_call: TRBV7-6
j_call: TRBJ1-1
cdr3_nt: TGTGCCACCCGGGGGGGAGGGAACACTGAAGCTTTCTTT
cdr3_aa: CATRGGGNTEAFF

d_call: .
clone_size: many
cdr3_length: 13
v_call: TRBV27
j_call: TRBJ2-2
cdr3_nt: TGTGCCAGCAGTTACACGAACACCGGGGAGCTGTTTTTT
cdr3_aa: CASSYTNTGELFF

d_call: .
clone_size: many
cdr3_length: 13
v_call: TRBV11-2
j_call: TRBJ2-7
cdr3_nt: TGTGCCAGCAGATTGGGACTTAACTACGAGCAGTACTTC
cdr3_aa: CASRLGLNYEQYF

d_call: .
clone_size: .
cdr3_length: 13
v_call: TRBV24-1
j_call: TRBJ2-2
cdr3_nt: TGTGCCACCAAACCCGGAGACACCGGGGAGCTGTTTTTT
cdr3_aa: CATKPGDTGELFF

d_call: TRBD2
clone_size: few
cdr3_length: 16
v_call: TRBV10-3
j_call: TRBJ2-1
cdr3_nt: TGTGCCACCCTCGCCTCCGGGACTAGCTCCTACAATGAGCAGTTCTTC
cdr3_aa: CATLASGTSSYNEQFF

d_call: .
clone_size: few
cdr3_length: 15
v_call: TRBV24-1
j_call: TRBJ2-2
cdr3_nt: TGTGCCACCAGTGACACGGGAGTCGACACCGGGGAGCTGTTTTTT
cdr3_aa: CATSDTGVDTGELFF

d_call: TRBD1
clone_size: many
cdr3_length: 14
v_call: TRBV2
j_call: TRBJ2-1
cdr3_nt: TGTGCCAGCAATGGACAGGGTATCATATATGAGCAGTTCTTC
cdr3_aa: CASNGQGIIYEQFF

d_call: TRBD1
clone_size: few
cdr3_length: 15
v_call: TRBV28
j_call: TRBJ1-5
cdr3_nt: TGTGCCAGCAATCAACCCTCCAGGGGGAATCAGCCCCAGCATTTT
cdr3_aa: CASNQPSRGNQPQHF

d_call: .
clone_size: many
cdr3_length: 14
v_call: TRBV12-3/TRBV12-4
j_call: TRBJ2-1
cdr3_nt: TGTGCCAGCAGTTTTGCGGCAGCTACTAATGAGCAGTTCTTC
cdr3_aa: CASSFAAATNEQFF

d_call: .
clone_size: .
cdr3_length: 14
v_call: TRBV5-4
j_call: TRBJ2-7
cdr3_nt: TGTGCCAGCAGCAACAGCGTCCTAGGTGGTGAGCAGTACTTC
cdr3_aa: CASSNSVLGGEQYF

d_call: .
clone_size: few
cdr3_length: 13
v_call: TRBV20-1
j_call: TRBJ2-2
cdr3_nt: TGCAGTGCTAGAGATCTAAACACCGGGGAGCTGTTTTTT
cdr3_aa: CSARDLNTGELFF

d_call: TRBD2
clone_size: many
cdr3_length: 14
v_call: TRBV29-1
j_call: TRBJ2-1
cdr3_nt: TGCAGCGTCGAGACTAGCGGGAAAAACAATGAGCAGTTCTTC
cdr3_aa: CSVETSGKNNEQFF

d_call: TRBD1
clone_size: .
cdr3_length: 18
v_call: TRBV6-5
j_call: TRBJ2-6
cdr3_nt: TGTGCCAGCAGTTACTCTTGGGACAGGGGTGGTGGGGCCAACGTCCTGACTTTC
cdr3_aa: CASSYSWDRGGGANVLTF

d_call: .
clone_size: many
cdr3_length: 15
v_call: TRBV2
j_call: TRBJ1-5
cdr3_nt: TGTGCCAGCAGTCGGGACGGGTGGGCCAATCAGCCCCAGCATTTT
cdr3_aa: CASSRDGWANQPQHF

d_call: .
clone_size: .
cdr3_length: 14
v_call: TRBV27
j_call: TRBJ2-5
cdr3_nt: TGTGCCAGCAGTTTGGGGTACCTACAAGAGACCCAGTACTTC
cdr3_aa: CASSLGYLQETQYF

d_call: .
clone_size: .
cdr3_length: 17
v_call: TRBV27
j_call: TRBJ2-2
cdr3_nt: TGTGCCAGCAGTCCACCCGGGCCAGGAGAGAACACCGGGGAGCTGTTTTTT
cdr3_aa: CASSPPGPGENTGELFF

d_call: TRBD1
clone_size: many
cdr3_length: 14
v_call: TRBV12-3/TRBV12-4
j_call: TRBJ2-7
cdr3_nt: TGTGCCAGCAGTTTACGGCAGGGGGCGCGGGAGCAGTACTTC
cdr3_aa: CASSLRQGAREQYF

d_call: .
clone_size: many
cdr3_length: 15
v_call: TRBV11-2
j_call: TRBJ2-7
cdr3_nt: TGTGCCAGCAGCTTAAGTTTGGGCGGACACTACGAGCAGTACTTC
cdr3_aa: CASSLSLGGHYEQYF

d_call: TRBD2
clone_size: many
cdr3_length: 16
v_call: TRBV12-3/TRBV12-4
j_call: TRBJ2-3
cdr3_nt: TGTGCCAGCATCTTAGCGGGAGGGCTCCGCACAGATACGCAGTATTTT
cdr3_aa: CASILAGGLRTDTQYF

d_call: .
clone_size: many
cdr3_length: 13
v_call: TRBV12-3/TRBV12-4
j_call: TRBJ1-1
cdr3_nt: TGTGCCAGCAGTGCCATGAGAAACACTGAAGCTTTCTTT
cdr3_aa: CASSAMRNTEAFF

d_call: .
clone_size: many
cdr3_length: 13
v_call: TRBV7-2
j_call: TRBJ2-7
cdr3_nt: TGTGCCAGCAGCTTTGACAGATTCTACGAGCAGTACTTC
cdr3_aa: CASSFDRFYEQYF

d_call: TRBD2
clone_size: .
cdr3_length: 14
v_call: TRBV28
j_call: TRBJ2-2
cdr3_nt: TGTGCCAGCAGTTTAGACGGGGGGACCGGGGAGCTGTTTTTT
cdr3_aa: CASSLDGGTGELFF

d_call: TRBD2
clone_size: few
cdr3_length: 18
v_call: TRBV19
j_call: TRBJ2-7
cdr3_nt: TGTGCCAGTAGTATGGCTAGCGGGAGTCCTCGAGAGCCCTACGAGCAGTACTTC
cdr3_aa: CASSMASGSPREPYEQYF

d_call: TRBD1
clone_size: .
cdr3_length: 15
v_call: TRBV3-1
j_call: TRBJ1-5
cdr3_nt: TGTGCCAGCAGCCAAGAGATACAGGGGAATCAGCCCCAGCATTTT
cdr3_aa: CASSQEIQGNQPQHF

d_call: .
clone_size: many
cdr3_length: 16
v_call: TRBV24-1
j_call: TRBJ2-5
cdr3_nt: TGTGCCACCAGTGATGGCTATGGCAGGGGAGGAGAGACCCAGTACTTC
cdr3_aa: CATSDGYGRGGETQYF

d_call: .
clone_size: many
cdr3_length: 15
v_call: TRBV24-1
j_call: TRBJ2-1
cdr3_nt: TGTGCCACTAGAGGAGGACTGGGGAAAGACAATGAGCAGTTCTTC
cdr3_aa: CATRGGLGKDNEQFF

d_call: .
clone_size: many
cdr3_length: 14
v_call: TRBV11-2
j_call: TRBJ1-1
cdr3_nt: TGTGCCAGCAGCTCCAGGTCAGTGAACACTGAAGCTTTCTTT
cdr3_aa: CASSSRSVNTEAFF

d_call: TRBD1
clone_size: many
cdr3_length: 17
v_call: TRBV2
j_call: TRBJ1-2
cdr3_nt: TGTGCCAGCAGTGATCGGGACAGGGGGCAAACTAACTATGGCTACACCTTC
cdr3_aa: CASSDRDRGQTNYGYTF

d_call: .
clone_size: .
cdr3_length: 15
v_call: TRBV28
j_call: TRBJ1-5
cdr3_nt: TGTGCCAGCAGTCGCACTGGGGGGGCAAGCCAGCCCCAGCATTTT
cdr3_aa: CASSRTGGASQPQHF

d_call: TRBD2
clone_size: many
cdr3_length: 16
v_call: TRBV28
j_call: TRBJ2-1
cdr3_nt: TGTGCCAGCATCTCGACTTCAAGCGGGAGTCGTAATGAGCAGTTCTTC
cdr3_aa: CASISTSSGSRNEQFF

d_call: .
clone_size: .
cdr3_length: 15
v_call: TRBV20-1
j_call: TRBJ1-5
cdr3_nt: TGCAGTGCTTCATCTGGGGGAGGTGGCAATCAGCCCCAGCATTTT
cdr3_aa: CSASSGGGGNQPQHF

d_call: .
clone_size: few
cdr3_length: 17
v_call: TRBV4-1
j_call: TRBJ1-6
cdr3_nt: TGCGCCAGCAGCCAAGTAATGGGTAGAGAGCGAAATTCACCCCTCCACTTT
cdr3_aa: CASSQVMGRERNSPLHF

d_call: .
clone_size: few
cdr3_length: 14
v_call: TRBV9
j_call: TRBJ2-1
cdr3_nt: TGTGCCAGCAGCGTAGAGTTACGGATGAATGAGCAGTTCTTC
cdr3_aa: CASSVELRMNEQFF